Sequencing of this T cell receptor (beta chain) was carried out in a study of T cell repertoires in cytomegalovirus infection. On the study more broadly: Signatures in public TCR beta sequences pointed to both CMV infection and matching HLA type. Broader study findings: CMV carriers with the relevant HLA were identified by cumulative public TCR beta family frequency. Ex vivo responses were dominated by HLA-C-restricted CMV-specific TCR beta clonotypes.

One entry per CDR3 protein, called by TCRdb with MiXCR from the reads. The sample carries fewer than 250,000 distinct CDR3 sequences, around 12% recorded once. This clonotype has ten or more counts. What it binds is not known. V was cut by 5 bases and J by 6 bases, with 17 bases left in between. This CDR3 region has 14 residues. Germline V gene sequence: CDR1 SEHNR, CDR2 FQNEAQ (reference sequence). This receptor was identified in a human donor in good health (CMV status not recorded). Some clones in this sample may be carry-over from other donors' samples. V is TRBV7-9 and J is TRBJ2-7; possibly TRBD1 or TRBD2 for D (5 bases each). The sequenced material came from PBMCs. The CDR3 sequence: CASSTGTPPSEQYF. The DNA of the CDR3 is TGTGCCAGCAGCACCGGGACGCCTCCCTCCGAGCAGTACTTC.